This is a list of T cell receptor beta chains from one sample in a study of T-cell reconstitution after alpha-beta-depleted transplantation in children. TCRdb re-analysed the PCR reads in MiXCR, keeping a single row per CDR3 protein. The top ten hold 9.1% of the sample, which has about 300,000 distinct CDR3 sequences, approximately 7.3% seen once. This specimen consisted of peripheral blood, obtained 360 days after TCRalphabeta/CD19-depleted stem cell transplant. All receptors come from a female patient between 2 and 15 years old who had a stem cell transplant for Fanconi anemia, so the T cells may come from the graft donor. Both conserved end residues are part of each CDR3. Each record gives: clone size, V gene, D gene, J gene, CDR3 DNA, CDR3 protein. A D gene is named only where the DNA matches it firmly. Only part of the rows carry a size: once, few, many, or a class if the clone is expanded.

few	TRBV2	.	TRBJ1-1	TGTGCCAGCGACTCCAGCGGCTACACTGAAGCTTTCTTT	CASDSSGYTEAFF
many	TRBV9	.	TRBJ2-2	TGTGCCAGCAGCGAGGAGCGGGCCACCGGGGAGCTGTTTTTT	CASSEERATGELFF
few	TRBV27	.	TRBJ1-2	TGTGCCAGCAGTGACTTATCCAACAGCTATGGCTACACCTTC	CASSDLSNSYGYTF
many	TRBV5-1	.	TRBJ1-1	TGCGCCAGCAGCTTGGACACTGAAGCTTTCTTT	CASSLDTEAFF
many	TRBV20-1	TRBD2	TRBJ2-3	TGCAGTGCTACTAGCGGGGTCCAACCTAGCACAGATACGCAGTATTTT	CSATSGVQPSTDTQYF
many	TRBV5-1	.	TRBJ2-4	TGCGCCAGCAGCCTAAAAGGGGACATTCAGTACTTC	CASSLKGDIQYF
few	TRBV25-1	.	TRBJ2-2	TGTGCCAGCAGTCCCCACAGGGAAGCCGGGGAGCTGTTTTTT	CASSPHREAGELFF
.	TRBV7-9	.	TRBJ2-2	TGTGCCAGCAGCTACCTGATGGGCCAGGGGGGGACCGGGGAGCTGTTTTTT	CASSYLMGQGGTGELFF
few	TRBV4-1	.	TRBJ1-4	TGCGCCAGCAGCCAAGATCTAGGCGGGCACGCAACTAATGAAAAACTGTTTTTT	CASSQDLGGHATNEKLFF
.	TRBV6-2/TRBV6-3	.	TRBJ2-1	TGTGCCAGCAGTTACTCTTATTTCCGGCGCTCCTACAATGAGCAGTTCTTC	CASSYSYFRRSYNEQFF
many	TRBV28	.	TRBJ1-6	TGTGCCAGCAGGCCGACGCCGGCGGATAATTCACCCCTCCACTTT	CASRPTPADNSPLHF
many	TRBV25-1	.	TRBJ1-2	TGTGCCAGCAGTGAATGGGGCACCGCCTATGGCTACACCTTC	CASSEWGTAYGYTF